Each of the 14 T cell receptor beta chains below was sequenced from the same sample in a study of monozygotic twins with inflammatory bowel disease. TCRdb reprocessed the 5' RACE reads; each CDR3 protein has one entry and no DNA is given. This sample contains 330,000 or so distinct CDR3 sequences. Sequenced input: blood. The receptors derive from a human donor with ulcerative colitis or Crohn's disease, or a healthy co-twin of an affected twin (not recorded which).

V and J are TRBV5-6 and TRBJ1-1; the TCRdb call, TRBD1, lacks DNA for checking. The CDR3 contains 13 residues. CDR1 SGHDT and CDR2 YYEEEE come from the germline V gene. The CDR3 is CASSFGGQGEAFF.

This chain joins TRBV5-1 and TRBJ1-1; TCRdb indicates TRBD1, and absent DNA this call remains unverified. Germline assignment: CDR1 SGHRS and CDR2 YFSETQ. The CDR3 extends over 17 amino acids. This chain's CDR3 is CASSLGGTGRPNTEAFF.

CDR3: CASSQEGGVTDTQYF. V usage is TRBV4-1 and J usage is TRBJ2-3; the TCRdb call, TRBD1, lacks DNA for checking. This CDR3 spans 15 amino acids. Germline V lookup: CDR1 MGHRA, CDR2 YSYEKL.

The chain has TRBV7-2 and TRBJ2-1. CDR3 size: 11 residues. Looked up from germline, CDR1 is SGHTA and CDR2 is FQGNSA. This CDR3 is CASRSDNEQFF.

This chain's CDR3 is CAISDQNLWEQYF. V is TRBV10-3 and J is TRBJ2-7. Germline assignment: CDR1 ENHRY and CDR2 SYGVKD. This CDR3 has 13 amino acids.

CDR3 amino acids: CASSFGGSNYGYTF. The chain links TRBV11-2 to TRBJ1-2; TCRdb proposes TRBD1, but this gene call is untestable without DNA. This CDR3 has 14 amino acids. CDR1 and CDR2 from the germline V gene are SGHAT and FQNNGV.

The V gene is TRBV20-1, the J gene TRBJ2-7; the TCRdb D gene call, TRBD1, has no DNA to confirm it. The V gene's germline CDR1 is DFQATT and CDR2 SNEGSKA (reference sequence). This CDR3 has 15 amino acids. CDR3 sequence reads: CSARVVGQGADEQYF.

The V call is TRBV20-1, the J call TRBJ2-7; lacking DNA, the TRBD1 call made by TCRdb goes unchecked. Germline V gives CDR1 DFQATT, CDR2 SNEGSKA (reference sequence). The CDR3 is 13 amino acids. CDR3 protein: CSAPGQGGFEQYF.

The chain carries TRBV20-1 and TRBJ2-1; TCRdb outputs TRBD2, but without DNA this stays unchecked. Germline CDR1 and CDR2: DFQATT and SNEGSKA (reference sequence). CDR3 size: 18 residues. The CDR3 here is CSAQQSRAASPSYNEQFF.

The V call is TRBV10-3, the J call TRBJ2-1; lacking DNA, the TRBD1 call made by TCRdb goes unchecked. This CDR3 contains 13 residues. Germline V CDR1 and CDR2: ENHRY, SYGVKD. The CDR3 spells CAIKGTGGTEQFF.

V gene TRBV24-1 combines with J gene TRBJ2-7; checking the TCRdb D call of TRBD1 is not possible without DNA. Looked up from germline, CDR1 is KGHDR and CDR2 is SFDVKD. The CDR3 length is 14 residues. The CDR3 sequence: CATSANPDGYEQYF.

The chain couples TRBV7-3 to TRBJ2-1; there is no DNA to check the TCRdb D call of TRBD2. This CDR3 spans 15 amino acids. The germline V gene has CDR1 SGHTA and CDR2 FQGTGA. CDR3 amino acids: CASSLEGGPSNEQFF.

The chain couples TRBV2 to TRBJ2-2. Per the germline V gene, CDR1 is SNHLY and CDR2 is FYNNEI. This CDR3 is built from 13 residues. CDR3 sequence reads: CASVLQLTGELFF.

The V gene is TRBV12-3 or TRBV12-4, the J gene TRBJ1-5; as DNA is missing, the TRBD1 call by TCRdb cannot be tested. The CDR3 totals 16 residues. The CDR3: CASSPSFAGARQPQHF.